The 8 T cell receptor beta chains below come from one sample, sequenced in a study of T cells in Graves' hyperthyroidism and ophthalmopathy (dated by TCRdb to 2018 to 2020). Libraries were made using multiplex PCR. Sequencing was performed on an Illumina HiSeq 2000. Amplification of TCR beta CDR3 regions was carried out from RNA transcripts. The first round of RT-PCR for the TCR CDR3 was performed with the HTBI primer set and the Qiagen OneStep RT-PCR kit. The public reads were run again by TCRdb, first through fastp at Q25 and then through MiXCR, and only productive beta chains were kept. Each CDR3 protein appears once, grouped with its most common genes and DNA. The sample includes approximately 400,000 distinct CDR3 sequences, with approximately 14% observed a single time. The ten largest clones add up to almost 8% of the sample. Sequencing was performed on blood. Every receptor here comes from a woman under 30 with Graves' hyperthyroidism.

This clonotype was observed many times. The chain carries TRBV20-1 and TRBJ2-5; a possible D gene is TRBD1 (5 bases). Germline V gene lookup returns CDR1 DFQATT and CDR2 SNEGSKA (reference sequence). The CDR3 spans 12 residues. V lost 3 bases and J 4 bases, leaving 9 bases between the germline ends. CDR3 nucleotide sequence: TGCAGTGCTAGTAAGGGGCGAGAGACCCAGTACTTC. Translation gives CSASKGRETQYF.

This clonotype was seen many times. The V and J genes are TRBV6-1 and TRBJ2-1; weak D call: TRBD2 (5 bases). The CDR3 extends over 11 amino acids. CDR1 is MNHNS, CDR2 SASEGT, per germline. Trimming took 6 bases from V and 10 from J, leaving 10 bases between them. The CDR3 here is CASSVTGEQFF. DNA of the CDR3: TGTGCCAGCAGCGTGACGGGGGAGCAGTTCTTC.

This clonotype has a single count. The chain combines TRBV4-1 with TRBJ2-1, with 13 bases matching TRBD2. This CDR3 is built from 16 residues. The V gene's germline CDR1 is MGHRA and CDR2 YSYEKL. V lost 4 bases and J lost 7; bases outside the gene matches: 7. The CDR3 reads CASSRNPLAGGNEQFF. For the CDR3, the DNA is TGCGCCAGCAGCCGCAACCCACTAGCGGGAGGGAATGAGCAGTTCTTC.

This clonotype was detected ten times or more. In DNA, the CDR3 is TGTGCCAGCAGCTCCAGGGGGGCGGATGAAAAACTGTTTTTT. Amino acids: CASSSRGADEKLFF. This sequence joins TRBV7-9 and TRBJ1-4; 7 nucleotides align to TRBD1. Trimming at V came to 4 bases and at J to 6 bases, leaving 5 bases not matched to a gene. The germline CDR1 and CDR2 sequences are SEHNR and FQNEAQ (reference sequence). The CDR3 is 14 residues long.

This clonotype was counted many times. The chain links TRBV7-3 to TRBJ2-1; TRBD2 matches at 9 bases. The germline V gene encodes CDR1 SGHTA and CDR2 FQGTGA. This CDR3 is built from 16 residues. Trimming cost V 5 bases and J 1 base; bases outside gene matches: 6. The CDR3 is CASSLIAGESYNEQFF. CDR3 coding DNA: TGTGCCAGCAGCCTAATAGCGGGAGAGTCCTACAATGAGCAGTTCTTC. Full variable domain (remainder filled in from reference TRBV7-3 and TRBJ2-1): GAGVSQTPSNKVTEKGKYVELRCDPISGHTALYWYRQSLGQGPEFLIYFQGTGAADDSGLPNDRFFAVRPEGSVSTLKIQRTERGDSAVYLCASSLIAGESYNEQFFGPGTRLTVL.

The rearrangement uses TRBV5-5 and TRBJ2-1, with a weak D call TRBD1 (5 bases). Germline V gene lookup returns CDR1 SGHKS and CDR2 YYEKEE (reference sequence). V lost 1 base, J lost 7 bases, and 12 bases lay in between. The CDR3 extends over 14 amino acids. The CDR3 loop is CASSLIGVGNEQFF. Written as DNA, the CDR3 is TGTGCCAGCAGCTTGATAGGGGTGGGGAATGAGCAGTTCTTC.

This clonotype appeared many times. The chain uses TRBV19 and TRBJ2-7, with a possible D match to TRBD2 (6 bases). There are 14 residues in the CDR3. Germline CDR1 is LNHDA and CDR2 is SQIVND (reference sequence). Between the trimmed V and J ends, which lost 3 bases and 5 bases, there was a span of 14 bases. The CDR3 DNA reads TGTGCCAGTAGTATCGGGGACTCGGTCCACGAGCAGTACTTC. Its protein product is CASSIGDSVHEQYF. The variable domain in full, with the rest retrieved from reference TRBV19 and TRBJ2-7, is DGGITQSPKYLFRKEGQNVTLSCEQNLNHDAMYWYRQDPGQGLRLIYYSQIVNDFQKGDIAEGYSVSREKKESFPLTVTSAQKNPTAFYLCASSIGDSVHEQYFGPGTRLTVT.

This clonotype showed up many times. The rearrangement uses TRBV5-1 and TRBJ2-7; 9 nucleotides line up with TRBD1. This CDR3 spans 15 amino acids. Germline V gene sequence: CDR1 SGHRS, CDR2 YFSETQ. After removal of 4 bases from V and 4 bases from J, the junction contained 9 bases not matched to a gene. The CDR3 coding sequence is TGCGCCAGCAGCCCGGTTGGACAGGGGAGTTACGAGCAGTACTTC. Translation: CASSPVGQGSYEQYF. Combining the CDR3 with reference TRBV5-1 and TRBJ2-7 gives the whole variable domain KAGVTQTPRYLIKTRGQQVTLSCSPISGHRSVSWYQQTPGQGLQFLFEYFSETQRNKGNFPGRFSGRQFSNSRSEMNVSTLELGDSALYLCASSPVGQGSYEQYFGPGTRLTVT.